These 29 T cell receptor beta chains were sequenced from one sample in a study of beta chain features in type 1 diabetes. What was sequenced were expressed TCRB transcripts, since all of the isolated RNA had been reverse transcribed. Assay used: immunoSEQ multiplex PCR; TCRdb lists only in-frame clones, some missing. Of 390,000 or so clones listed, about 14% are singletons. Sequences were obtained from naive CD4+ T cells from blood. Receptors were obtained from a man aged 25 to 40 in good health.

V gene TRBV10-3 combines with J gene TRBJ1-2; TRBD1 agrees at 7 bases. V was clipped by 10 bases and J by 2 bases; unmatched bases: 1. Germline lookup yields CDR1 ENHRY and CDR2 SYGVKD. There are 11 residues in the CDR3. The CDR3 nucleotides are TGTGCCACGGGACAGAACTATGGCTACACCTTC. It is translated as CATGQNYGYTF.

V gene TRBV11-3 combines with J gene TRBJ2-7; a possible D gene is TRBD1 (6 bases). The V gene's germline CDR1 is SGHNT and CDR2 YENEEA. The CDR3 has 13 residues. Trimming shortened V by 1 base and J by 2 bases, and 6 bases separated the two germline ends. DNA of the CDR3: TGTGCCAGCAGCTTAGCAGGGGCCTACGAGCAGTACTTC. Its translation is CASSLAGAYEQYF.

The chain is built from TRBV20-1 and TRBJ2-1; D is perhaps TRBD2 (5 bases). Trimming left V 4 bases short and J 7 bases short, with 8 bases between. The V gene's germline CDR1 is DFQATT and CDR2 SNEGSKA (reference sequence). The CDR3 contains 11 residues. CDR3 nucleotide sequence: TGCAGTGCTATCGGGATAAATGAGCAGTTCTTC. Protein product: CSAIGINEQFF.

J is TRBJ2-1 and V is TRBV5-6; 9 bases match TRBD2. Germline CDR1 SGHDT, CDR2 YYEEEE. After removal of 1 base from V and 7 bases from J, the junction contained 6 bases not matched to a gene. CDR3 length: 15 amino acids. This chain's CDR3 is CASSLRLAGRNEQFF. In DNA, the CDR3 is TGTGCCAGCAGCTTGAGGCTAGCGGGAAGAAATGAGCAGTTCTTC.

The chain employs TRBV9 and TRBJ2-4; weak D call: TRBD2 (6 bases). V was trimmed by 4 bases and J by 4 bases, leaving 12 bases between them. The germline V gene encodes CDR1 SGDLS and CDR2 YYNGEE. The CDR3 spans 14 residues. The CDR3 is CASSPRDLKNIQYF. DNA of the CDR3: TGTGCCAGCAGCCCCCGGGACTTAAAAAACATTCAGTACTTC.

This clone occurred a few times. The chain employs TRBV10-3 and TRBJ1-2; D is undetermined. The CDR3 is 13 amino acids. Germline loops: CDR1 ENHRY, CDR2 SYGVKD. With 7 bases removed from V and 3 bases from J, the gap between germline ends came to 12 bases. The CDR3 reads CAITLVRDYGYTF. CDR3 DNA: TGTGCCATCACCCTGGTCCGAGACTATGGCTACACCTTC.

V gene TRBV7-8 combines with J gene TRBJ2-7; weak D call: TRBD2 (5 bases). The CDR3 runs 13 residues. Per the germline V gene, CDR1 is SGHVS and CDR2 is FQNEAQ. Trimming shortened V by 1 base and J by 3 bases, and 7 bases separated the two germline ends. Here the CDR3 DNA reads TGTGCCAGCAGCTTAGGTCGGGGCTACGAGCAGTACTTC. The encoded protein is CASSLGRGYEQYF.

This clone came up a few times. The CDR3 loop reads CASSLGSGGYEQYV. In DNA, the CDR3 is TGTGCCAGCAGCTTAGGGTCGGGGGGCTACGAGCAGTACGTC. The chain carries TRBV7-2 and TRBJ2-7, with 7 positions matching TRBD2. Trimming cost V 1 base and J 3 bases; bases outside gene matches: 3. Looked up from germline, CDR1 is SGHTA and CDR2 is FQGNSA. The CDR3 is 14 residues long.

This clone showed up just a few times. This chain connects TRBV7-2 to TRBJ2-5, with TRBD2 identical over 8 bases. The CDR3 is made up of 15 amino acids. In germline, CDR1 is SGHTA, CDR2 FQGNSA. Trimming at V came to 5 bases and at J to 5 bases, leaving 10 bases not matched to a gene. The CDR3 nucleotides are TGTGCCAGCAGCGCGGGGAGCGGGAGTGGGGAGACCCAGTACTTC. This encodes CASSAGSGSGETQYF.

The rearrangement joins TRBV29-1 to TRBJ1-1, with TRBD1 as a possible D gene (5 bases). This CDR3 has 13 residues. V gave up 7 bases and J gave up 1 base, with 13 bases separating them. The V gene's germline CDR1 is SQVTM and CDR2 ANQGSEA. CDR3 residues: CSAAGDRNTEAFF. The DNA for the CDR3 is TGCAGCGCCGCGGGGGATAGGAACACTGAAGCTTTCTTT.

This clone was counted a single time. The chain links TRBV7-2 to TRBJ1-1; the D is unclear. Trimming stripped 1 base from V and 0 bases from J, with 9 bases between. Germline V gene lookup returns CDR1 SGHTA and CDR2 FQGNSA. CDR3 length equals 15 residues. DNA of the CDR3: TGTGCCAGCAGCTTAGGAACACGTATGAACACTGAAGCTTTCTTT. Amino acids: CASSLGTRMNTEAFF.

CDR3 nucleotide sequence: TGTGCCACCAGCACCCGATTGGCCGGGGCCAACGTCCTGACTTTC. Translation: CATSTRLAGANVLTF. This sequence joins TRBV15 and TRBJ2-6, with D unclear. Germline assignment: CDR1 LNHNV and CDR2 YYDKDF (reference sequence). The CDR3 contains 15 residues. The V gene lost 4 bases and the J gene lost 4 bases, with 11 bases spanning the gap.

This chain connects TRBV21-1 to TRBJ2-7; the table's D gene call, TRBD2, was not cross checked with the DNA. TRBV21-1 is shown as a pseudogene. The CDR3 covers 14 residues. The CDR3 region is CASSALSVVHEQYF. The CDR3 region has the DNA TGTGCCAGCAGCGCCCTATCGGTCGTCCACGAGCAGTACTTC.

This clone has just a few counts. V usage is TRBV10-3 and J usage is TRBJ1-1; D not certain. This CDR3 has 15 amino acids. The V gene's germline CDR1 is ENHRY and CDR2 SYGVKD. The V end was cut by 6 bases, the J end by 1 base, with 15 bases between. Here the CDR3 DNA reads TGTGCCATCAGGTCAGTGTTTGCGTCGAACACTGAAGCTTTCTTT. It yields the protein CAIRSVFASNTEAFF.

The chain is built from TRBV7-9 and TRBJ1-4; D ambiguous. Germline V gene sequence: CDR1 SEHNR, CDR2 FQNEAQ (reference sequence). This CDR3 is built from 14 residues. Trimming stripped 5 bases from V and 3 bases from J, with 10 bases between. This CDR3 is CASSHLGSNEKLFF. In DNA, the CDR3 is TGTGCCAGCAGCCATCTTGGGTCTAATGAAAAACTGTTTTTT.

A few counts support this clone. The rearrangement joins TRBV18 to TRBJ2-1; 7 bases line up with TRBD1. V lost 3 bases and J lost 2; bases outside the gene matches: 4. CDR1 is KGHSH, CDR2 LQKENI, per germline. The CDR3 is 15 amino acids. The CDR3 region has the DNA TGTGCCAGCTCACCCTCCGGGACAGCCTACAATGAGCAGTTCTTC. Translating gives CASSPSGTAYNEQFF.

The chain links TRBV29-1 to TRBJ1-4; TRBD1 aligns across 7 bases. Trimming cost V 7 bases and J 8 bases; bases outside gene matches: 10. CDR3 length equals 13 residues. The germline V gene has CDR1 SQVTM and CDR2 ANQGSEA. CDR3 protein: CSGSDRRGEKLFF. CDR3 nucleotide sequence: TGCAGCGGCTCGGACAGGAGGGGGGAAAAACTGTTTTTT. The complete variable domain, with remaining parts taken from reference TRBV29-1 and TRBJ1-4, reads SAVISQKPSRDICQRGTSLTIQCQVDSQVTMMFWYRQQPGQSLTLIATANQGSEATYESGFVIDKFPISRPNLTFSTLTVSNMSPEDSSIYLCSGSDRRGEKLFFGSGTQLSVL.

Comments on this clone: A much larger clone is a single base away; this may be a read error. The same CDR3 arises from other DNA sequences in this sample as well. This chain links TRBV7-6 with TRBJ2-3, with no clear D. Per germline, CDR1 SGHVS and CDR2 FNYEAQ. The CDR3 contains 12 residues. V gave up 2 bases and J gave up 3 bases, with 3 bases separating them. CDR3 nucleotides: TGTGCCAGCAGCTTATCTACAGATACGCAGTATTTT. Translating gives CASSLSTDTQYF.

This clone turned up a few times. This rearrangement joins TRBV25-1 to TRBJ2-7; 8 nucleotides line up with TRBD2. The CDR3 loop spans 13 amino acids. Germline lookup yields CDR1 MGHDK and CDR2 SYGVNS. The V gene end was trimmed by 6 bases and the J gene end by 2 bases; junction bases not matched to a gene: 3. CDR3 loop: CASSRGGAYEQYV. The CDR3 DNA is TGTGCCAGCAGCCGGGGGGGAGCCTACGAGCAGTACGTC.

The chain joins TRBV7-3 to TRBJ1-1; perhaps TRBD1 as D (5 bases). This CDR3 has 14 amino acids. The germline V and J ends were trimmed by 10 bases and 0 bases, with 15 bases remaining between them. Germline V lookup: CDR1 SGHTA, CDR2 FQGTGA. The CDR3 protein is CATRVGPMNTEAFF. As DNA, the CDR3 is TGTGCCACACGGGTGGGGCCAATGAACACTGAAGCTTTCTTT.

This clone showed up just a few times. The chain uses TRBV19 and TRBJ2-5; the D is unclear. The CDR3 is 12 amino acids. The V end lost 4 bases, the J end lost 2 bases, and 5 bases lay between the germline ends. Germline V gives CDR1 LNHDA, CDR2 SQIVND (reference sequence). This CDR3 reads CASSTRQETQYF. In DNA form, the CDR3 reads TGTGCCAGTAGTACTCGACAAGAGACCCAGTACTTC.

This clone turned up a few times. The chain couples TRBV14 to TRBJ2-5; no reliable D call. Trimming took off 0 bases at V and 2 bases at J, with 16 bases between the two ends. Germline CDR1 is SGHDN and CDR2 is FVKESK. The CDR3 covers 17 residues. The DNA of the CDR3 is TGTGCCAGCAGCCAAGACTTGGAGAGACGGTGGCAAGAGACCCAGTACTTC. It specifies CASSQDLERRWQETQYF.

A few counts support this clone. The chain carries TRBV21-1 and TRBJ2-7. TRBV21-1 is recorded as a pseudogene. The CDR3 covers 9 residues. The CDR3 sequence is CASRMVIDV. CDR3 coding DNA: TGTGCCAGCAGGATGGTCATAGACGTC.

This clone was observed a handful of times. Other nucleotide sequences in the sample specify the same CDR3. V usage is TRBV5-4 and J usage is TRBJ2-5; 8 bases are shared with TRBD2. Trimming at V came to 1 base and at J to 1 base, leaving 0 bases not matched to a gene. The CDR3 is 14 residues long. Germline CDR1 reads SGHNT; CDR2 reads YYREEE (reference sequence). For the CDR3, the DNA is TGTGCCAGCAGCTTGACTAGCGGCCAAGAGACCCAGTACTTC. Its translation: CASSLTSGQETQYF.

The V gene is TRBV7-9, the J gene TRBJ1-5, with 12 bases lining up with TRBD1. The length of the CDR3 is 16 residues. Trimming at V came to 5 bases and at J to 5 bases, leaving 7 bases not matched to a gene. CDR1 is SEHNR, CDR2 FQNEAQ, per germline (reference sequence). CDR3 bases: TGTGCCAGCAGCGGGACAGGGGGCATCGGCGATCAGCCCCAGCATTTT. This gives the protein CASSGTGGIGDQPQHF.

This rearrangement joins TRBV2 to TRBJ1-6, with TRBD1 matching 8 bases. Per the germline V gene, CDR1 is SNHLY and CDR2 is FYNNEI. J lost 9 bases, V lost 6 bases, and 7 bases had no gene match. This CDR3 region has 14 residues. The CDR3 spells CASRDTGGGSPLHF. CDR3 DNA sequence: TGTGCCAGCAGGGATACAGGGGGTGGTTCACCCCTCCACTTT.

This clone was recorded a few times. The V call is TRBV28, the J call TRBJ1-2, with unresolved D. Germline lookup yields CDR1 MDHEN and CDR2 SYDVKM. The CDR3 is made up of 11 amino acids. V was clipped by 5 bases and J by 8 bases, with 9 bases between them. The CDR3 loop is CASSDFGGYTF. CDR3 nucleotide sequence: TGTGCCAGCAGTGACTTTGGCGGCTACACCTTC.

J is TRBJ1-4 and V is TRBV18, with 7 bases lining up with TRBD1. Germline-derived CDR1 and CDR2 are KGHSH and LQKENI. V was clipped by 3 bases and J by 7 bases; unmatched bases: 5. The CDR3 is made up of 14 amino acids. CDR3 amino acids: CASSPTGRAEKLFF. The CDR3 DNA sequence: TGTGCCAGCTCACCGACAGGGAGAGCTGAAAAACTGTTTTTT.

The gene calls are TRBV4-3 and TRBJ2-2; tentative D call: TRBD1 (6 bases). The CDR3 has 14 residues. Trimming removed 4 bases at V and 7 bases at J, with 13 bases between. CDR1 and CDR2 (germline): LGHNA, YSLEER. In nucleotides, the CDR3 is TGCGCCAGCAGCCGGAACAGGGTTGGCGGGGAGCTGTTTTTT. Its protein is CASSRNRVGGELFF.